This TCR beta chain originates from a study of cytomegalovirus exposure and HLA in healthy donors. Amplification used 60 Vbeta primers and 13 Jbeta primers. Some clones are missing from TCRdb's copy, which holds only in-frame ones; the method was immunoSEQ multiplex PCR. The sample has 130,000 or so clones, 80% seen once. CDR3 length equals 12 residues. Germline-derived CDR1 and CDR2 are KGHSH and LQKENI. V lost 1 base and J 5 bases, leaving 6 bases between the germline ends. The study's findings and limits: Through in vitro validation, a few CMV-associated chains were shown to be specific for CMV antigens. The Asian-associated ancestry cluster reportedly had fewer N-insertions than the roughly 700-donor mean in a later analysis. On later analysis, the bulk of CMV-associated TCR beta chains appeared to be HLA-restricted.

Remarks on this clone: What it recognizes is unknown.

The receptor's source is a young man in good health and CMV-seronegative. The V call is TRBV18, the J call TRBJ2-7; tentative D call: TRBD1 (5 bases). Sequencing was done on a sample of PBMCs. Here the CDR3 DNA reads TGTGCCAGCTCACCACGGGGCGACGAGCAGTACTTC. Its protein is CASSPRGDEQYF.